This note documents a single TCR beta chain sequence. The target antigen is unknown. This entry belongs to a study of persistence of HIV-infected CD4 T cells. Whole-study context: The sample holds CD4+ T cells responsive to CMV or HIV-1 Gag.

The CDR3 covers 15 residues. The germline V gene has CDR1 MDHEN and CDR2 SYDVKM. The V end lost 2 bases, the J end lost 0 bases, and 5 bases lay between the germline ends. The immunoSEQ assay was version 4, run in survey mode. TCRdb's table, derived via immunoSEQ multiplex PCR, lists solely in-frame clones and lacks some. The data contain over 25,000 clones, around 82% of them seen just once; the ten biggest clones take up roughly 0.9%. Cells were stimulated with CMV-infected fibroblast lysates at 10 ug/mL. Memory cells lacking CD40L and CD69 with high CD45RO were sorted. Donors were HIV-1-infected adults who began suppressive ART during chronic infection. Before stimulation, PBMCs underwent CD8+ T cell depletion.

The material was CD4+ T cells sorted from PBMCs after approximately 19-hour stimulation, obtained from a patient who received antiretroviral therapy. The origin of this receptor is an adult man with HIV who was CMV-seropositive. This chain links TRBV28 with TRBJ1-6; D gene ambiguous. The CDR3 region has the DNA TGTGCCAGCAGTTTACAGAGCTCCTATAATTCACCCCTCCACTTT. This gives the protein CASSLQSSYNSPLHF.